These 2 T cell receptor beta chains were sequenced from one sample in a study of human T cells and chemical hapten exposure. TCRdb analysed the RACE reads with MiXCR anew, one entry per CDR3 protein. The table includes about 380,000 distinct CDR3 sequences, roughly 5% detected once. Time point specified: pre-sensitization, week 0. Treatment reported: therapeutic diphenylcyclopropenone sensitization with weekly scalp DPC. The sample in question was whole blood, obtained in connection with sensitization to the hapten diphenylcyclopropenone (DPC). Every receptor here comes from a woman between 45 and 60 years old with alopecia areata. Some clones in this sample may be carry-over from other donors' samples.

This clonotype has a count of ten or more. V is TRBV7-9 and J is TRBJ1-4; D ambiguous. The V gene's germline CDR1 is SEHNR and CDR2 FQNEAQ (reference sequence). Trimming left V 0 bases short and J 4 bases short, with 9 bases between. CDR3 length equals 15 residues. The CDR3 is CASSLAYGDNEKLFF. In DNA form, the CDR3 reads TGTGCCAGCAGCTTAGCATACGGTGATAATGAAAAACTGTTTTTT.

This clonotype appeared many times. The chain links TRBV29-1 to TRBJ1-1; TRBD1 matches 9 bases. This CDR3 has 13 amino acids. Germline V gene sequence: CDR1 SQVTM, CDR2 ANQGSEA. The J segment lost 4 bases and the V segment lost 3 bases, leaving 3 bases of the junction unmatched. Here the CDR3 reads CSVEGTGSTEAFF. The CDR3 DNA reads as TGCAGCGTTGAGGGGACAGGGTCCACTGAAGCTTTCTTT.